Sequencing of this TCR beta chain was carried out in a study of response to subunit inactivated influenza vaccine. Notes on the study in general: Each seasonal influenza vaccination recruits few new T cells, the authors suggested.

For this clonotype: The target antigen is unknown.

TCRdb re-derived calls from the RT-PCR reads in MiXCR, one entry per CDR3 protein. Found here are more than 450,000 distinct CDR3 sequences, roughly 12% of them singletons; the top ten hold more than 8.5%. CDR3 size: 14 residues. Germline assignment: CDR1 WSHSY and CDR2 SAAADI. V trimming: 8 bases; J trimming: 0 bases; junction bases outside the gene matches: 4. This receptor was obtained from a man between 45 and 60 years old who received an inactivated influenza vaccine. The chain couples TRBV10-2 to TRBJ2-3; TRBD2 matches at 8 bases. Here the sequenced sample was PBMCs from blood, taken on the day of vaccination. The CDR3 loop is CASRTSSSTDTQYF. As DNA, the CDR3 is TGCGCCAGCCGGACTAGCTCAAGCACAGATACGCAGTATTTT.